This T cell receptor beta chain emerged from a study of blood T cell repertoires in COVID-19. About the research overall: Sites across the United States, Italy and Spain contributed samples from acute and convalescent COVID-19. T cells, B-cell-depleted T cells, or PBMCs provided the cDNA or gDNA that served as material.

Authors' analysis steps: Amplification from reference gene primers served as the basis for estimated nucleated cell counts. Profiling relied on immunoSEQ multiplex PCR, and the TCRdb table lists in-frame clones only, not all of them. The DNA was the basis for D and trimming; V, J and clone size are from that table. The sample consists of under 350,000 clones, more than 85% of them appearing once. A single count supports this clone. Germline CDR1 reads MNHEY; CDR2 reads SMNVEV (reference sequence). V lost 3 bases and J lost 4, with 9 bases in between. The CDR3 sequence is 13 residues long. This clonotype was sampled from a man in his sixties or seventies with acute or convalescent COVID-19. Source material: peripheral blood. V and J are TRBV27 and TRBJ1-2; maybe TRBD1 (5 bases). The CDR3 region has the DNA TGTGCCAGCAGTTTTATGGGGGGCTATGGCTACACCTTC. Translation gives CASSFMGGYGYTF.